This passage covers 32 T cell receptor beta chains from one sample sequenced in a study of T cell responses to AZD1222 COVID-19 vaccine. The protocol was immunoSEQ multiplex PCR, while the TCRdb copy is restricted to in-frame clones and leaves out a portion. This sample carries under 200,000 clones, around 90% of them seen once, and the ten largest clones take roughly 1.4%. This sample comprised peripheral blood, obtained 28 days after the second AZD1222 dose. The origin of the receptors is an adult who received the AZD1222 COVID-19 vaccine.

The chain is built from TRBV7-2 and TRBJ1-2, with D perhaps matching TRBD1 (6 bases). The V end lost 1 base, the J end lost 6 bases, and 15 bases lay between the germline ends. The length of the CDR3 is 15 residues. CDR1 and CDR2 (germline): SGHTA, FQGNSA. This CDR3 reads CASSLVRQVPNGYTF. The DNA of the CDR3 is TGTGCCAGCAGCTTAGTTCGACAGGTACCCAATGGCTACACCTTC.

This rearrangement joins TRBV25-1 to TRBJ2-3, with D unresolved. Germline CDR1 and CDR2: MGHDK and SYGVNS. The CDR3 runs to 13 residues. Deletions cut 6 bases from V and 3 bases from J, with 10 bases between. The CDR3 here is CASSAVGTDTQYF. The CDR3 nucleotides are TGTGCCAGCAGCGCCGTCGGGACAGATACGCAGTATTTT.

The chain combines TRBV29-1 with TRBJ1-4, with 7 bases lining up with TRBD1. The CDR3 has 16 amino acids. Trimming removed 7 bases from V and 8 bases from J; junction bases left unmatched: 19. Germline CDR1 and CDR2: SQVTM and ANQGSEA. The chain's CDR3 is CSAKGGRGTAGEKLFF. Here the CDR3 DNA reads TGCAGCGCTAAGGGGGGAAGAGGGACAGCTGGGGAAAAACTGTTTTTT.

The V and J genes are TRBV28 and TRBJ2-5; the D gene is possibly TRBD1 (6 bases). Trimming removed 5 bases at V and 5 bases at J, with 12 bases between. There are 13 residues in the CDR3. Germline V gene data show CDR1 as MDHEN and CDR2 as SYDVKM. The CDR3 region is CASSRDTRETQYF. In nucleotides, the CDR3 is TGTGCCAGCAGTAGGGACACCCGCGAGACCCAGTACTTC. Using reference TRBV28 and TRBJ2-5 for the parts outside the CDR3, the full variable domain is DVKVTQSSRYLVKRTGEKVFLECVQDMDHENMFWYRQDPGLGLRLIYFSYDVKMKEKGDIPEGYSVSREKKERFSLILESASTNQTSMYLCASSRDTRETQYFGPGTRLLVL.

V is TRBV28 and J is TRBJ1-5, with D possibly being TRBD1 (5 bases). Germline V gene lookup returns CDR1 MDHEN and CDR2 SYDVKM. The CDR3 extends over 15 amino acids. V was pared by 2 bases and J by 2 bases, with 10 bases between. DNA of the CDR3: TGTGCCAGCAGTTTACTAGGGGTGGGCAATCAGCCCCAGCATTTT. As protein: CASSLLGVGNQPQHF.

The chain links TRBV6-5 to TRBJ2-1; 7 bases map to TRBD1. CDR1 is MNHEY, CDR2 SVGAGI, per germline. The ends lost 0 bases at V and 4 bases at J; junction bases unmatched: 3. The CDR3 runs 15 residues. CDR3 protein: CASSYSGQQYNEQFF. The CDR3 DNA reads as TGTGCCAGCAGTTACTCGGGACAGCAATACAATGAGCAGTTCTTC.

The chain joins TRBV6-2 or TRBV6-3 to TRBJ1-2, with TRBD1 as a possible D gene (6 bases). The CDR3 totals 14 residues. Trimming left V 4 bases short and J 5 bases short, with 14 bases between. Germline CDR1 and CDR2: MNHEY and SVGEGT. The CDR3 region is CASSSGGGSYGYTF. The CDR3 DNA reads TGTGCCAGCAGTTCGGGTGGGGGCTCTTATGGCTACACCTTC.

The chain carries TRBV28 and TRBJ2-2; D perhaps matches TRBD2 (5 bases). Germline V CDR1 and CDR2: MDHEN, SYDVKM. The V gene lost 5 bases and the J gene lost 1 base, with 11 bases spanning the gap. This CDR3 contains 15 residues. CDR3 DNA: TGTGCCAGCAGTCGCGGGCCGCGGAACACCGGGGAGCTGTTTTTT. Translated: CASSRGPRNTGELFF. Together with reference TRBV28 and TRBJ2-2, the CDR3 gives the full variable domain: DVKVTQSSRYLVKRTGEKVFLECVQDMDHENMFWYRQDPGLGLRLIYFSYDVKMKEKGDIPEGYSVSREKKERFSLILESASTNQTSMYLCASSRGPRNTGELFFGEGSRLTVL.

This chain uses TRBV5-1 with TRBJ1-1; 8 bases align to TRBD1. Unmatched junction bases numbered 5, after V lost 4 bases and J lost 0 bases. Germline CDR1 is SGHRS and CDR2 is YFSETQ. The CDR3 has 15 amino acids. For the CDR3, the DNA is TGCGCCAGCAGCCAAGGGACAGGCATGAACACTGAAGCTTTCTTT. It encodes CASSQGTGMNTEAFF.

The rearrangement links TRBV19 to TRBJ2-3, with D possibly being TRBD1 (5 bases). Germline assignment: CDR1 LNHDA and CDR2 SQIVND (reference sequence). The CDR3 contains 13 residues. V lost 10 bases, J lost 5 bases, and 16 bases lay in between. The CDR3 sequence is CATAGMTVDTQYF. The CDR3 DNA follows: TGTGCCACCGCAGGGATGACGGTAGATACGCAGTATTTT.

Here the CDR3 DNA reads TGTGCCAGCAGCTCGAACCCTGCTAGGAATTCACCCCTCCACTTT. Protein sequence: CASSSNPARNSPLHF. The genes are TRBV7-9 and TRBJ1-6; D gene unclear. From germline, CDR1 is SEHNR and CDR2 FQNEAQ (reference sequence). The CDR3 is made up of 15 amino acids. V was clipped by 4 bases and J by 7 bases, with 14 bases between them.

The V call is TRBV7-3, the J call TRBJ1-2; 10 bases fit TRBD1. With V trimmed by 4 bases and J by 7 bases, 9 bases remained unmatched. The CDR3 has 15 amino acids. CDR1 is SGHTA, CDR2 FQGTGA, per germline. This CDR3 is CASSSSGGQGSGYTF. The CDR3 DNA follows: TGTGCCAGCAGCTCGAGTGGGGGACAGGGGTCTGGCTACACCTTC.

The rearrangement links TRBV7-2 to TRBJ1-6, with TRBD1 as a possible D gene (5 bases). CDR3 size: 14 residues. The germline V and J ends were trimmed by 1 base and 11 bases, with 12 bases remaining between them. Looked up from germline, CDR1 is SGHTA and CDR2 is FQGNSA. For the CDR3, the DNA is TGTGCCAGCAGCTTAGGATCGGGACGGACACCCCTCCACTTT. Translated, it gives CASSLGSGRTPLHF.

The chain links TRBV3-1 (or the pseudogene TRBV3-2) to TRBJ2-7; 8 bases line up with TRBD2. Germline V lookup: CDR1 LGHDT, CDR2 YNNKEL (reference sequence). The CDR3 is 15 amino acids. Trimming removed 1 base from V and 0 bases from J; junction bases left unmatched: 2. CDR3 region: CASSQVSGSSYEQYF. The CDR3 nucleotides read TGTGCCAGCAGCCAAGTGAGCGGGAGCTCCTACGAGCAGTACTTC.

The chain has TRBV10-3 and TRBJ2-5; D might be TRBD2 (5 bases). The CDR3 totals 11 residues. Germline-derived CDR1 and CDR2 are ENHRY and SYGVKD. V gave up 4 bases and J gave up 5 bases, with 5 bases separating them. Here the CDR3 DNA reads TGTGCCATCAGTGGAGGGGAGACCCAGTACTTC. Its protein is CAISGGETQYF.

Only one count was recorded for this clone. This sequence joins TRBV7-8 and TRBJ2-3; D tentatively reads TRBD1 or TRBD2 (5 bases each). Trimming cost V 5 bases and J 4 bases, with 19 bases left between them. The CDR3 sequence is 16 residues long. The germline CDR1 and CDR2 sequences are SGHVS and FQNEAQ. The CDR3 region is CASSPGAGGSSDTQYF. The CDR3 nucleotides read TGTGCCAGCAGCCCCGGGGCAGGAGGCTCATCAGATACGCAGTATTTT.

The chain links TRBV18 to TRBJ2-1; the match to TRBD2 covers 8 bases. CDR1 and CDR2 from the germline V gene are KGHSH and LQKENI. CDR3 size: 15 residues. V was clipped by 0 bases and J by 7 bases; unmatched bases: 5. This CDR3 is CASSPPSGGKNEQFF. The DNA of the CDR3 is TGTGCCAGCTCACCACCGAGCGGGGGAAAAAATGAGCAGTTCTTC.

The rearrangement uses TRBV12-3 or TRBV12-4 and TRBJ1-1; no firm D call. The length of the CDR3 is 13 residues. Trimming cost V 7 bases and J 8 bases, with 17 bases left between them. The CDR3 coding sequence is TGTGCCAGCACCTTAGACACTACCGAGGAAGCTTTCTTT. Protein sequence: CASTLDTTEEAFF.

The rearrangement links TRBV10-2 to TRBJ1-2; 8 nucleotides agree with TRBD1. In germline, CDR1 is WSHSY, CDR2 SAAADI. The CDR3 is made up of 14 amino acids. V trimming: 2 bases; J trimming: 3 bases; junction bases outside the gene matches: 2. The CDR3 DNA sequence: TGCGCCAGCAGTGAGGCAGGGGGCGACTATGGCTACACCTTC. Amino acid sequence: CASSEAGGDYGYTF.

CDR3 protein: CASSRAGGPGEETQYF. CDR3 in DNA: TGTGCCAGTAGTCGAGCGGGGGGGCCGGGAGAAGAGACCCAGTACTTC. The rearrangement uses TRBV19 and TRBJ2-5, with 10 bases identical to TRBD2. CDR3 length equals 16 residues. The V gene end was trimmed by 5 bases and the J gene end by 3 bases; junction bases not matched to a gene: 9. Germline V lookup: CDR1 LNHDA, CDR2 SQIVND (reference sequence).

This sequence joins TRBV27 and TRBJ2-1, with D perhaps assigned TRBD1 or TRBD2 (5 bases each). The CDR3 has 16 amino acids. The V end was cut by 4 bases, the J end by 2 bases, with 15 bases between. Germline V CDR1 and CDR2: MNHEY, SMNVEV (reference sequence). The CDR3 nucleotides are TGTGCCAGCAGTTCCGCCCGGGACGGACCCTACAATGAGCAGTTCTTC. Its protein product is CASSSARDGPYNEQFF.

J is TRBJ2-5 and V is TRBV5-4; no clear D gene. Trimming removed 4 bases from V and 5 bases from J, with 18 bases in between. Germline V lookup: CDR1 SGHNT, CDR2 YYREEE (reference sequence). The CDR3 loop spans 15 amino acids. CDR3 nucleotide sequence: TGTGCCAGCAGCCCCGGACCCGGGCGTCTGGAGACCCAGTACTTC. This gives the protein CASSPGPGRLETQYF.

V gene TRBV5-4 combines with J gene TRBJ2-2, with TRBD1 matching over 10 bases. Germline CDR1 is SGHNT and CDR2 is YYREEE (reference sequence). The CDR3 spans 17 residues. The junction had 8 bases not matched to a gene; V was cut back by 0 bases and J by 6 bases. The CDR3 reads CASSLAPGQGFAGELFF. The CDR3 DNA reads as TGTGCCAGCAGCTTGGCCCCGGGACAGGGGTTCGCCGGGGAGCTGTTTTTT.

V is TRBV27 and J is TRBJ2-1; TRBD1 matches 8 bases. Trimming at V came to 2 bases and at J to 0 bases, leaving 12 bases not matched to a gene. The CDR3 is made up of 19 amino acids. The germline CDR1 and CDR2 sequences are MNHEY and SMNVEV (reference sequence). The CDR3 sequence: CASSLGRDRSKFSYNEQFF. The DNA of the CDR3 is TGTGCCAGCAGTTTAGGTAGGGACAGGTCTAAATTCTCCTACAATGAGCAGTTCTTC.

This chain links TRBV10-3 with TRBJ1-1; D remains ambiguous. Trimming stripped 2 bases from V and 1 base from J, with 8 bases between. From germline, CDR1 is ENHRY and CDR2 SYGVKD. The length of the CDR3 is 14 residues. The CDR3 reads CAISEVGQNTEAFF. As DNA, the CDR3 is TGTGCCATCAGTGAGGTTGGGCAGAACACTGAAGCTTTCTTT.

This CDR3 is CATSRTAAREEKLFF. The CDR3 DNA follows: TGTGCCACCAGCAGGACAGCCGCCAGGGAGGAAAAACTGTTTTTT. V and J are TRBV15 and TRBJ1-4; tentatively, D is TRBD1 (5 bases). The CDR3 loop spans 15 amino acids. V was trimmed by 3 bases and J by 8 bases, leaving 16 bases between them. In germline, CDR1 is LNHNV, CDR2 YYDKDF (reference sequence).

Regarding this clone: One junction end disagrees with the germline gene, perhaps due to a read error. The chain links TRBV5-6 to TRBJ2-7, with 7 bases fitting TRBD2. The germline V gene has CDR1 SGHDT and CDR2 YYEEEE. The CDR3 has 14 amino acids. CDR3 DNA sequence: TGTGCCAGCGGCCGGGGAGGGGCCTCCTCCGAGCAGTACTTC. Its translation is CASGRGGASSEQYF.

The chain combines TRBV18 with TRBJ1-1, with a possible D match to TRBD1 (6 bases). This CDR3 has 15 amino acids. V lost 2 bases, J lost 1 base, and 11 bases lay in between. Germline V lookup: CDR1 KGHSH, CDR2 LQKENI. The CDR3 reads CASSPSRGANTEAFF. CDR3 nucleotides: TGTGCCAGCTCACCATCCAGGGGCGCGAACACTGAAGCTTTCTTT.

The gene calls are TRBV6-4 and TRBJ1-1, with D unresolved. Per the germline V gene, CDR1 is MRHNA and CDR2 is SNTAGT. V dropped 6 bases and J dropped 1 base, with 18 bases sitting between them. This CDR3 has 16 amino acids. CDR3: CASSPEGESGNTEAFF. CDR3 DNA: TGTGCCAGCAGCCCCGAGGGTGAAAGTGGGAACACTGAAGCTTTCTTT.

This sequence joins TRBV3-1 (or the pseudogene TRBV3-2) and TRBJ1-6; D remains unclear. With 3 bases removed from V and 4 bases from J, the gap between germline ends came to 10 bases. Germline-derived CDR1 and CDR2 are LGHDT and YNNKEL (reference sequence). The CDR3 is 15 residues long. CDR3 nucleotides: TGTGCCAGCAGCCAGGACGGGAATTATAATTCACCCCTCCACTTT. It encodes CASSQDGNYNSPLHF.

For the CDR3, the DNA is TGTGCCACCAGTGGCGAATTGGGACAGGGTAGGGCCGGGGAGCTGTTTTTT. It codes for CATSGELGQGRAGELFF. The rearrangement uses TRBV24-1 and TRBJ2-2; 9 positions match TRBD1. The CDR3 sequence is 17 residues long. Germline V CDR1 and CDR2: KGHDR, SFDVKD. The trim removed 5 bases at V and 6 bases at J, leaving 12 bases unmatched.

This chain links TRBV6-2 or TRBV6-3 with TRBJ1-1; D is unclear. CDR3 size: 14 residues. Germline V gene lookup returns CDR1 MNHEY and CDR2 SVGEGT. V was clipped by 0 bases and J by 0 bases, with 5 bases between them. The CDR3 region is CASSYSGMNTEAFF. The CDR3, as DNA: TGTGCCAGCAGTTACTCTGGAATGAACACTGAAGCTTTCTTT.